These 7 T cell receptor beta chains originate from one sample sequenced in a study of spatial heterogeneity in lung cancer. Regarding time point: sample taken at primary tumor resection. From the 5' RACE reads, TCRdb called clonotypes with MiXCR, one entry per CDR3 protein. The profile shows roughly 48,000 distinct CDR3 sequences, over 4.5% of them singletons. The sample was PBMCs, taken at surgery. The receptors come from a male donor with early-stage non-small cell lung cancer.

Many counts were recorded for this clonotype. V usage is TRBV5-4 and J usage is TRBJ2-3; TRBD2 is a possible D gene (5 bases). V shed 5 bases and J shed 4 bases, with 8 bases lying between them. This CDR3 has 12 residues. In germline, CDR1 is SGHNT, CDR2 YYREEE (reference sequence). CDR3 loop: CASRGSADTQYF. The CDR3 DNA follows: TGTGCCAGCAGGGGTAGCGCAGATACGCAGTATTTT.

This clonotype was observed a handful of times. A read error may be the cause here, since a much bigger clone is one base away. The chain recombines TRBV9 with TRBJ2-2; D might be TRBD2 (6 bases). From germline, CDR1 is SGDLS and CDR2 YYNGEE. This CDR3 is built from 15 residues. V was shortened by 0 bases and J by 6 bases, with 12 bases between the two germline ends. The CDR3 DNA is TGTGCCAGCAGCGTAGCGGGAGACCACGCCGGGGAGCTGTTTTTT. As protein: CASSVAGDHAGELFF.

Many counts were recorded for this clonotype. V usage is TRBV19 and J usage is TRBJ1-5; 7 bases agree with TRBD1. CDR3 length: 14 amino acids. J lost 2 bases, V lost 8 bases, and 6 bases had no gene match. Germline CDR1 is LNHDA and CDR2 is SQIVND (reference sequence). DNA of the CDR3: TGTGCCAGTGGACCTGGACAGGGCAATCAGCCCCAGCATTTT. The encoded protein is CASGPGQGNQPQHF.

This clonotype was seen many times. The chain employs TRBV20-1 and TRBJ2-7; D is unresolved. V was cut by 3 bases and J by 2 bases, with 11 bases left in between. The CDR3 runs to 13 residues. Germline CDR1 reads DFQATT; CDR2 reads SNEGSKA (reference sequence). CDR3 nucleotides: TGCAGTGCTAGTGGCCCACAAGCCTACGAGCAGTACTTC. It encodes CSASGPQAYEQYF.

This clonotype has a count of ten or more. This chain links TRBV5-1 with TRBJ2-3; D perhaps matches TRBD1 (6 bases). Between the trimmed V and J ends, which lost 0 bases and 4 bases, there was a span of 9 bases. From germline, CDR1 is SGHRS and CDR2 YFSETQ. There are 14 residues in the CDR3. The CDR3 nucleotides are TGCGCCAGCAGCTTGGACAGGGAGTCAGATACGCAGTATTTT. Encoded protein: CASSLDRESDTQYF.

This clonotype was observed at least ten times. At one end the junction does not follow the germline gene, possibly because of a read error. The chain uses TRBV27 and TRBJ2-2; no reliable D call. Germline V gene data show CDR1 as MNHEY and CDR2 as SMNVEV (reference sequence). This CDR3 region has 15 residues. The CDR3 loop is CTSSLTGQSTGELFF. In nucleotides, the CDR3 is TGTACCAGCAGTTTAACCGGGCAGAGCACCGGGGAGCTGTTTTTT.

This clonotype has a count of ten or more. The chain recombines TRBV28 with TRBJ2-1; 8 nucleotides line up with TRBD2. CDR3 size: 16 residues. Germline V CDR1 and CDR2: MDHEN, SYDVKM. Trimming took 4 bases from V and 3 from J; bases not matched to a gene: 8. The CDR3 nucleotides read TGTGCCAGCAGTTCCACCCGCGGGACTAGCTACAATGAGCAGTTCTTC. Protein: CASSSTRGTSYNEQFF.